The T cell receptor (beta chain) under discussion was sequenced for a study of OX40 agonist ivuxolimab in advanced cancers. Across the study: Patients in dose escalation had liver, melanoma, kidney or head and neck cancers. Age averaged around 60 years (range about 20 to 79), and around 87% were male.

At baseline, cycle 4 day 1, and cycle 7 day 1, blood was sampled. Study-wide points: CD4+ and CD8+ blood T cells expanded clonally by week 6 at 0.1 to 3.0 mg/kg.

Generated by immunoSEQ multiplex PCR, the TCRdb table keeps only in-frame clones and is missing some. Of more than 40,000 clones in the sample, around nine tenths were seen once. Concerning this clone itself: Its antigen is undetermined.

The sequence was collected from an adult with an advanced solid tumor such as melanoma, head and neck, liver or kidney cancer. The sequencing here drew on CD4+ or CD8+ T cells sorted from blood, taken in a trial of the OX40 agonist ivuxolimab.

CDR3 residues: CASSVGAVGGNTIYF. DNA for the CDR3: TGTGCCAGTTCAGTAGGGGCCGTGGGGGGAAACACCATATATTTT. The V and J genes are TRBV28 and TRBJ1-3; TRBD1 might be the D (5 bases). CDR1 and CDR2 (germline): MDHEN, SYDVKM. V lost 9 bases and J 4 bases, leaving 19 bases between the germline ends. The CDR3 consists of 15 residues.